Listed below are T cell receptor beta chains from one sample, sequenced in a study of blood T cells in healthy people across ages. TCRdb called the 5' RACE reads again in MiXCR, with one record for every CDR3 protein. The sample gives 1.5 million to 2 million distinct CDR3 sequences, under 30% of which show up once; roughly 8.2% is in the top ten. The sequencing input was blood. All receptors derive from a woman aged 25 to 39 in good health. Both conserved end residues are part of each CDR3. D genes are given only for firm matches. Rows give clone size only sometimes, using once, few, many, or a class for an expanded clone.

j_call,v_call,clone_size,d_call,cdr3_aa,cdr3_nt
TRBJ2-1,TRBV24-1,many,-,CATSGGGSYNEQFF,TGTGCCACCAGTGGAGGGGGCTCCTACAATGAGCAGTTCTTC
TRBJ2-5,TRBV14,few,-,CASSHHQTQYF,TGTGCCAGCAGCCATCACCAGACCCAGTACTTC
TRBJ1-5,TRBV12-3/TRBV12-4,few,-,CASSPFGGGLGNQPQHF,TGTGCCAGCAGCCCCTTCGGGGGTGGACTTGGCAATCAGCCCCAGCATTTT
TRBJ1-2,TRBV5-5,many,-,CASSLDRVNYGYTF,TGTGCCAGCAGCTTGGACAGGGTGAATTATGGCTACACCTTC
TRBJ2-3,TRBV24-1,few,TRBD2,CAISDPLAGVTDTQYF,TGTGCCATCAGTGACCCACTAGCGGGGGTGACAGATACGCAGTATTTT
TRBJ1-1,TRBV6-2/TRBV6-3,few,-,CASSSYRQNTEAFF,TGTGCCAGCAGTTCCTACCGACAGAACACTGAAGCTTTCTTT
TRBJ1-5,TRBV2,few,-,CASSEARQPQHF,TGTGCCAGCAGTGAAGCGCGACAGCCCCAGCATTTT
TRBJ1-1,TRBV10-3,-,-,CAIKSSERASGAFF,TGTGCCATCAAATCCTCCGAACGAGCCTCCGGAGCTTTCTTT
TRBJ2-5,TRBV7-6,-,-,CASSLGPQTQYF,TGTGCCAGCAGCTTAGGGCCCCAGACCCAGTACTTC
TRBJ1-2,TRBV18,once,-,CASSPGTPNYGYTF,TGTGCCAGCTCACCTGGAACCCCCAACTATGGCTACACCTTC
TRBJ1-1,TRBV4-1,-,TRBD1,CASSQEGTVMNTGAFF,TGCGCCAGCAGCCAAGAAGGGACAGTCATGAACACTGGAGCTTTCTTT
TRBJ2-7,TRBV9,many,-,CASSVGRARTYEQYF,TGTGCCAGCAGCGTAGGCAGGGCAAGGACCTACGAGCAGTACTTC
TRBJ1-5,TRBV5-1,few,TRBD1,CASSLEPGQGDQPQHF,TGCGCCAGCAGCTTGGAACCGGGACAGGGCGATCAGCCCCAGCATTTT
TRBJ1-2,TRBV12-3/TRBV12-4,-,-,CASSLGGQVSYGYTF,TGTGCCAGCAGTTTAGGGGGGCAGGTTTCCTATGGCTACACCTTC
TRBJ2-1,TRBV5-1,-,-,CASRDGRPYNEQFF,TGCGCCAGTCGGGACGGGCGCCCCTACAATGAGCAGTTCTTC
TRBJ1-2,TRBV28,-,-,CACRPGVDYGYTF,TGTGCCTGCCGTCCCGGGGTGGACTATGGCTACACCTTC
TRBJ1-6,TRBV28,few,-,CASSVSDSFYNSPLHF,TGTGCCAGCAGTGTCTCGGACAGCTTCTATAATTCACCCCTCCACTTT
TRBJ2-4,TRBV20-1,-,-,CSAFDSEYNEQYF,TGCAGTGCTTTCGACTCCGAGTACAATGAGCAGTACTTC
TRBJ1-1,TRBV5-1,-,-,CASSTGRDTEAFF,TGCGCCAGCAGCACTGGGCGAGACACTGAAGCTTTCTTT
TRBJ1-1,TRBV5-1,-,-,CASSPLEGMNTEAFF,TGCGCCAGCAGCCCCCTGGAAGGGATGAACACTGAAGCTTTCTTT
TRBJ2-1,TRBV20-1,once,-,CSAIGQYYNEQFF,TGCAGTGCCATAGGACAGTACTACAATGAGCAGTTCTTC
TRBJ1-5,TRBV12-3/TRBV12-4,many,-,CASSSRPGSNQPQHF,TGTGCCAGCAGTTCCCGACCGGGTAGCAATCAGCCCCAGCATTTT
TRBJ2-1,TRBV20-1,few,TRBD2,CSARRLADEQFF,TGCAGTGCTAGGAGGCTAGCGGACGAGCAGTTCTTC
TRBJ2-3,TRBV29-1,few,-,CSGGGSDTQYF,TGCAGCGGTGGAGGTTCAGATACGCAGTATTTT
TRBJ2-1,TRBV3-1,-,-,CASSPWGRAEETNNEQFF,TGTGCCAGCAGCCCGTGGGGTCGAGCGGAGGAGACCAACAATGAGCAGTTCTTC
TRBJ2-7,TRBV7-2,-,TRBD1,CASSLERRTGHFVPYEQYF,TGTGCCAGCAGCTTAGAGCGGCGGACAGGGCACTTCGTGCCCTACGAGCAGTACTTC
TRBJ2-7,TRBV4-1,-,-,CTSSQGVAGAYEQYF,TGCACCAGCAGCCAAGGGGTCGCAGGAGCCTACGAGCAGTACTTC
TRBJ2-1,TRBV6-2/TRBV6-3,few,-,CASSRKGRAEGVNEQFF,TGTGCCAGCAGTCGCAAGGGACGAGCGGAGGGGGTCAATGAGCAGTTCTTC
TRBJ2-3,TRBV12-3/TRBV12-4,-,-,CASSHAGVNTDTQYF,TGTGCCAGCAGCCACGCAGGGGTTAACACAGATACGCAGTATTTT
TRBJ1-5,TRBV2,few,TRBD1,CARGTGANQPQHF,TGTGCCAGGGGGACAGGGGCCAATCAGCCCCAGCATTTT
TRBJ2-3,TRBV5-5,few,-,CASSGTSVGTDTQYF,TGTGCCAGCAGCGGGACTTCCGTTGGCACAGATACGCAGTATTTT
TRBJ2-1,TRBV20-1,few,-,CSASSRVDEQFF,TGCAGTGCTAGTTCTAGAGTTGATGAGCAGTTCTTC
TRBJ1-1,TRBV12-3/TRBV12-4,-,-,CASSGAEDTEAFF,TGTGCCAGCAGTGGGGCAGAAGACACTGAAGCTTTCTTT
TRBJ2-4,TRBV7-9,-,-,CASSQKNIQYF,TGTGCCAGCAGCCAAAAAAACATTCAGTACTTC
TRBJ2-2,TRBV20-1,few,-,CSASRGPLNTGELFF,TGCAGTGCTAGTCGGGGACCTTTGAACACCGGGGAGCTGTTTTTT
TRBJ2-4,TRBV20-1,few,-,CSARDRGGQGGGDIQYF,TGCAGTGCTAGAGACCGAGGGGGCCAGGGAGGTGGGGACATTCAGTACTTC
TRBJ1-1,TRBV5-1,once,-,CASRLVGDTEAFF,TGCGCCAGCAGACTGGTGGGTGACACTGAAGCTTTCTTT
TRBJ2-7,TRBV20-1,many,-,CSATGSSGYEQYF,TGCAGTGCTACGGGGTCTAGTGGGTACGAGCAGTACTTC
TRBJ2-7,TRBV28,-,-,CASSSPGELSYEQYF,TGTGCCAGCAGTTCCCCTGGGGAGCTCTCCTACGAGCAGTACTTC
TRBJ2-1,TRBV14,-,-,CASSQQHRDRKFF,TGTGCCAGCAGCCAACAACACAGGGATCGTAAGTTCTTC
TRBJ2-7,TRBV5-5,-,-,CASSLTQVEQYF,TGTGCCAGCAGCTTGACGCAGGTCGAGCAGTACTTC
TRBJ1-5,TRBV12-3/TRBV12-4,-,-,CASVTAANQPQHF,TGTGCCAGCGTGACAGCGGCCAATCAGCCCCAGCATTTT
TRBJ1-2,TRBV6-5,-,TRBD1,CASSSGTGALYGYTF,TGTGCCAGCAGTTCCGGGACAGGGGCGCTATATGGCTACACCTTC